Described below is a single TCR beta chain sequence and its context. TCRdb's copy holds only in-frame clones and misses some; the assay was immunoSEQ multiplex PCR. The table records about 66,000 clones, roughly nine tenths of them present only once. These data belong to a study of blood T cell repertoires in COVID-19. Germline V gene sequence: CDR1 SGHNT, CDR2 YYREEE (reference sequence). V was clipped by 3 bases and J by 5 bases; unmatched bases: 2. This CDR3 region has 14 residues. The chain is built from TRBV5-4 and TRBJ1-6; 7 bases match TRBD1. The source material was peripheral blood. This TCR was recovered from a human donor in a cohort sampled during active COVID-19. CDR3: CASSWGTDNSPLHF. The CDR3 DNA reads as TGTGCCAGCAGCTGGGGGACAGATAATTCACCCCTCCACTTT.